This is a list of T cell receptor beta chains from one sample in a study of blood T cell repertoires in COVID-19. TCRdb's table, derived via immunoSEQ multiplex PCR, lists solely in-frame clones and lacks some. The data contain fewer than 250,000 clones, 65% to 80% of them singletons. Input material: PBMCs or T cells enriched from blood (not recorded which). These receptors all stem from a woman in her forties or fifties with acute COVID-19. Both conserved end residues are part of each CDR3. The order of the fields is CDR3 protein, V gene, J gene.

cdr3_aa: CASSLSGTGLFGYTF
v_call: TRBV27
j_call: TRBJ1-2

cdr3_aa: CASSLQGRYTEAFF
v_call: TRBV18
j_call: TRBJ1-1

cdr3_aa: CASSLPGQGADTQYF
v_call: TRBV19
j_call: TRBJ2-3

cdr3_aa: CASSLGQDGRGYTF
v_call: TRBV5-1
j_call: TRBJ1-2

cdr3_aa: CASSLWLAGGGADTQYF
v_call: TRBV5-4
j_call: TRBJ2-3

cdr3_aa: CASSSRPPSAAAKNIQYF
v_call: TRBV7-2
j_call: TRBJ2-4

cdr3_aa: CASSQATGTGDGYTF
v_call: TRBV4-3
j_call: TRBJ1-2

cdr3_aa: CASSQGGTVRGNTIYF
v_call: TRBV4-1
j_call: TRBJ1-3

cdr3_aa: CASSPGQQYGYTF
v_call: TRBV12-3/TRBV12-4
j_call: TRBJ1-2

cdr3_aa: CASSPLAGRGTGELFF
v_call: TRBV9
j_call: TRBJ2-2

cdr3_aa: CASSVGQGNEQFF
v_call: TRBV9
j_call: TRBJ2-1

cdr3_aa: CATSGWGGLVKNAFF
v_call: TRBV15
j_call: TRBJ1-1

cdr3_aa: CASSLARGTRTQYF
v_call: TRBV7-8
j_call: TRBJ2-5

cdr3_aa: CASSQEGQYNSPLHF
v_call: TRBV14
j_call: TRBJ1-6

cdr3_aa: CASSLLGQPSPLHF
v_call: TRBV13
j_call: TRBJ1-6

cdr3_aa: CASSVGDLNTGELFF
v_call: TRBV9
j_call: TRBJ2-2

cdr3_aa: CASSPLRGEKLFF
v_call: TRBV5-6
j_call: TRBJ1-4

cdr3_aa: CASSHQGPNTEAFF
v_call: TRBV4-3
j_call: TRBJ1-1

cdr3_aa: CASSLGGSYGSTEDGYTF
v_call: TRBV5-1
j_call: TRBJ1-2

cdr3_aa: CASSRGGFQETQYF
v_call: TRBV6-5
j_call: TRBJ2-5

cdr3_aa: CASSQDQPGWVQTQYF
v_call: TRBV14
j_call: TRBJ2-5

cdr3_aa: CSVTDRGDGYTF
v_call: TRBV29-1
j_call: TRBJ1-2

cdr3_aa: CASKVAVSTEAFF
v_call: TRBV2
j_call: TRBJ1-1

cdr3_aa: CASSEQGYTEAFF
v_call: TRBV2
j_call: TRBJ1-1

cdr3_aa: CASSLTWGYTF
v_call: TRBV28
j_call: TRBJ1-2

cdr3_aa: CASSLELAGDWETQYF
v_call: TRBV11-2
j_call: TRBJ2-5

cdr3_aa: CASSLTSGITGELFF
v_call: TRBV5-1
j_call: TRBJ2-2

cdr3_aa: CASSLKRGGSSTDTQYF
v_call: TRBV5-4
j_call: TRBJ2-3

cdr3_aa: CSATGVTGETQYF
v_call: TRBV29-1
j_call: TRBJ2-5

cdr3_aa: CASSWTSGEQFF
v_call: TRBV6-2/TRBV6-3
j_call: TRBJ2-1

cdr3_aa: CASSIPGGSYNEQFF
v_call: TRBV7-2
j_call: TRBJ2-1

cdr3_aa: CASSYSSRVNSPLHF
v_call: TRBV6-2/TRBV6-3
j_call: TRBJ1-6

cdr3_aa: CASSMGLLNTEAFF
v_call: TRBV19
j_call: TRBJ1-1

cdr3_aa: CATRQEKNYGYTF
v_call: TRBV23-1
j_call: TRBJ1-2

cdr3_aa: CASSSPGGARIGEAFF
v_call: TRBV19
j_call: TRBJ1-1

cdr3_aa: CASSWGQGGNSPLHF
v_call: TRBV13
j_call: TRBJ1-6

cdr3_aa: CASSEIRGAEAFF
v_call: TRBV6-1
j_call: TRBJ1-1

cdr3_aa: CASSRQQGEKLFF
v_call: TRBV18
j_call: TRBJ1-4

cdr3_aa: CASSWDRGNTEAFF
v_call: TRBV4-1
j_call: TRBJ1-1

cdr3_aa: CASSTRQDLTGELFF
v_call: TRBV5-4
j_call: TRBJ2-2

cdr3_aa: CASSIWGEGGNQPQHF
v_call: TRBV19
j_call: TRBJ1-5

cdr3_aa: CASSLAPGDQPQHF
v_call: TRBV7-8
j_call: TRBJ1-5

cdr3_aa: CASSDFTGTLSTDTQYF
v_call: TRBV19
j_call: TRBJ2-3

cdr3_aa: CASSQGGPPQETQYF
v_call: TRBV14
j_call: TRBJ2-5

cdr3_aa: CASSLVSEKLFF
v_call: TRBV7-9
j_call: TRBJ1-4

cdr3_aa: CASRTWGQGSYNEQFF
v_call: TRBV5-6
j_call: TRBJ2-1